The 13 T cell receptor beta chains listed next were all sequenced from one sample in a study of T cells in narcolepsy. The method was immunoSEQ multiplex PCR; TCRdb's version includes in-frame clones alone and lacks a portion of them. This table has some 35,000 clones, about 80% appearing once. Sequenced sample: memory (CD45RA-) CD4+ T cells from blood. These receptors all come from a human donor in good health.

The CDR3 region is CASKGAANTEAFF. The CDR3 nucleotides are TGTGCCAGCAAAGGGGCCGCGAACACTGAAGCTTTCTTT. This chain uses TRBV6-5 with TRBJ1-1; D might be TRBD1 (5 bases). With 7 bases removed from V and 1 base from J, the gap between germline ends came to 10 bases. The germline gives CDR1 MNHEY, CDR2 SVGAGI. The CDR3 has 13 residues.

CDR3 sequence: CASSSKKLAGVNEQFF. Written as DNA, the CDR3 is TGTGCCAGCAGTTCAAAGAAACTAGCGGGGGTCAATGAGCAGTTCTTC. This chain links TRBV6-5 with TRBJ2-1; 11 bases line up with TRBD2. With 4 bases clipped from V and 6 bases from J, the junction kept 8 bases outside the gene matches. This CDR3 is built from 16 residues. Germline CDR1 is MNHEY and CDR2 is SVGAGI.

The gene calls are TRBV6-6 and TRBJ1-2, with a weak D call TRBD1 (6 bases). Per the germline V gene, CDR1 is MNHNY and CDR2 is SVGAGI (reference sequence). The V and J ends lost 0 bases and 6 bases respectively, with 14 bases between them. The CDR3 covers 15 residues. The CDR3 DNA reads TGTGCCAGCAGTTACTCCGGGGGGCGCGTTGATGGCTACACCTTC. Translating it yields CASSYSGGRVDGYTF.

This chain uses TRBV6-1 with TRBJ1-4; TRBD1 agrees at 9 bases. CDR1 and CDR2 (germline): MNHNS, SASEGT. V lost 5 bases and J lost 5; bases outside the gene matches: 6. This CDR3 has 15 amino acids. This CDR3 reads CASSIQTGGNEKLFF. The CDR3, as DNA: TGTGCCAGCAGTATCCAGACAGGGGGAAATGAAAAACTGTTTTTT.

This clone was picked up one time. The gene calls are TRBV9 and TRBJ1-1, with unresolved D. Germline V gene data show CDR1 as SGDLS and CDR2 as YYNGEE. CDR3 length: 13 amino acids. Deletions cut 3 bases from V and 9 bases from J, with 15 bases between. CDR3 nucleotide sequence: TGTGCCAGCAGCGCCCAAATTGGTGGTCAAGCTTTCTTT. The encoded protein is CASSAQIGGQAFF.

The rearrangement links TRBV6-5 to TRBJ1-1; D ambiguous. From germline, CDR1 is MNHEY and CDR2 SVGAGI. The V gene lost 6 bases and the J gene lost 1 base, with 6 bases spanning the gap. The CDR3 is made up of 12 amino acids. As DNA, the CDR3 is TGTGCCAGCAGGAATTGGAACACTGAAGCTTTCTTT. Its translation: CASRNWNTEAFF.

This chain joins TRBV19 and TRBJ1-2; 8 nucleotides match TRBD1. CDR3 length: 13 residues. After removal of 5 bases from V and 4 bases from J, the junction contained 3 bases not matched to a gene. The germline CDR1 and CDR2 sequences are LNHDA and SQIVND (reference sequence). The CDR3 sequence: CASSSTGAYGYTF. CDR3 in DNA: TGTGCCAGTAGTTCGACAGGGGCCTATGGCTACACCTTC.

The chain couples TRBV10-3 to TRBJ1-3, with D unclear. The CDR3 runs 13 residues. V was shortened by 6 bases and J by 4 bases, with 10 bases between the two germline ends. Germline V gene sequence: CDR1 ENHRY, CDR2 SYGVKD. DNA for the CDR3: TGTGCCATCAGGGACTTGGGGGGAAACACCATATATTTT. Its translation is CAIRDLGGNTIYF.

The chain employs TRBV4-2 and TRBJ2-2; no clear D. Trimming cost V 3 bases and J 5 bases, with 10 bases left between them. The CDR3 spans 14 residues. The germline V gene encodes CDR1 LGHNA and CDR2 YNFKEQ. The CDR3, as DNA: TGTGCCAGCAGCCATGAGGTGGGGACCGGGGAGCTGTTTTTT. Encoded protein: CASSHEVGTGELFF.

The chain couples TRBV5-6 to TRBJ2-5; TRBD1 matches 8 bases. The germline V gene has CDR1 SGHDT and CDR2 YYEEEE. The CDR3 runs to 13 residues. V shed 4 bases, J shed 9 bases, and the junction held 8 bases outside the gene matches. CDR3 in amino acids: CASSRDRSAAQYF. The CDR3 nucleotides are TGTGCCAGCAGCCGGGACAGGTCAGCGGCCCAGTACTTC.

This clone has a handful of counts. The V gene is TRBV4-2, the J gene TRBJ1-5; 10 nucleotides line up with TRBD1. Germline assignment: CDR1 LGHNA and CDR2 YNFKEQ. The ends lost 0 bases at V and 6 bases at J; junction bases unmatched: 14. The CDR3 has 19 amino acids. The CDR3 region is CASSQETGDRGYVGQPQHF. The CDR3 DNA sequence: TGTGCCAGCAGCCAAGAAACTGGGGACAGGGGCTATGTCGGTCAGCCCCAGCATTTT.

The genes are TRBV10-3 and TRBJ1-1, with 12 bases lining up with TRBD1. Germline values: CDR1 ENHRY, CDR2 SYGVKD. V dropped 7 bases and J dropped 1; count of bases not matched to a gene: 13. The CDR3 spans 18 residues. CDR3 region: CAIKASGTGGFRNTEAFF. CDR3 DNA: TGTGCCATCAAGGCTTCCGGGACAGGGGGCTTCAGGAACACTGAAGCTTTCTTT.

The V gene is TRBV6-5, the J gene TRBJ1-5; TRBD1 matches at 7 bases. Germline CDR1 is MNHEY and CDR2 is SVGAGI. Germline trimming cut 9 bases from V and 4 bases from J; bases unmatched to any gene: 6. The length of the CDR3 is 13 residues. CDR3 sequence reads: CASRQGANQPQHF. The CDR3, as DNA: TGTGCCAGTAGACAGGGCGCTAATCAGCCCCAGCATTTT.